The rows below give T cell receptor beta chains drawn from one sample of a study of blood T cells in healthy people across ages. MiXCR, run by TCRdb on the 5' RACE reads, gives a single entry per CDR3 protein. The table has just under 900,000 distinct CDR3 sequences, around 30% seen once. Sequencing input: blood. These receptors were obtained from a woman at least 80 years old in good health. Both conserved end residues are part of each CDR3. D genes are given only for firm matches. Not every row has a clone size; where given, it reads once, few, many or a size class.

J gene: TRBJ1-3
D gene: .
clone size: .
V gene: TRBV20-1
CDR3 protein: CSARGPLLSSGNTIYF
CDR3 DNA: TGCAGTGCTAGAGGGCCGCTCTTGAGCTCTGGAAACACCATATATTTT

J gene: TRBJ1-1
D gene: .
clone size: .
V gene: TRBV9
CDR3 protein: CASSGGGHRNTEAFF
CDR3 DNA: TGTGCCAGCAGTGGAGGAGGGCACAGGAACACTGAAGCTTTCTTT

J gene: TRBJ2-1
D gene: .
clone size: few
V gene: TRBV25-1
CDR3 protein: CASGASGTRNEQFF
CDR3 DNA: TGTGCCAGCGGAGCCTCCGGGACAAGGAATGAGCAGTTCTTC

J gene: TRBJ2-3
D gene: .
clone size: .
V gene: TRBV20-1
CDR3 protein: CSARGGDFREDTQYF
CDR3 DNA: TGCAGTGCTAGAGGTGGGGACTTCAGGGAGGATACGCAGTATTTT

J gene: TRBJ2-7
D gene: .
clone size: .
V gene: TRBV2
CDR3 protein: CASSDQGQVYEQYF
CDR3 DNA: TGTGCCAGCAGTGATCAGGGCCAAGTCTACGAGCAGTACTTC

J gene: TRBJ1-1
D gene: .
clone size: many
V gene: TRBV9
CDR3 protein: CAIGGMKNTEAFF
CDR3 DNA: TGTGCCATAGGGGGGATGAAGAACACTGAAGCTTTCTTT

J gene: TRBJ2-5
D gene: .
clone size: once
V gene: TRBV11-2
CDR3 protein: CASSSVGLQETQYF
CDR3 DNA: TGTGCCAGCAGCTCAGTGGGGTTACAAGAGACCCAGTACTTC

J gene: TRBJ2-7
D gene: .
clone size: .
V gene: TRBV27
CDR3 protein: CASSMRPGIDEQYF
CDR3 DNA: TGTGCCAGCAGTATGCGGCCCGGTATCGACGAGCAGTACTTC

J gene: TRBJ2-1
D gene: .
clone size: .
V gene: TRBV29-1
CDR3 protein: CSVPPLSVRNEQFF
CDR3 DNA: TGCAGCGTCCCACCCCTTAGTGTTAGGAATGAGCAGTTCTTC

J gene: TRBJ2-1
D gene: .
clone size: .
V gene: TRBV5-1
CDR3 protein: CASGDFAYNEQFF
CDR3 DNA: TGCGCCAGCGGGGATTTCGCCTACAATGAGCAGTTCTTC

J gene: TRBJ2-4
D gene: TRBD1
clone size: .
V gene: TRBV4-2
CDR3 protein: CASSQGTGSNIQYF
CDR3 DNA: TGTGCCAGCAGCCAAGGGACAGGGTCCAACATTCAGTACTTC

J gene: TRBJ1-5
D gene: .
clone size: .
V gene: TRBV6-5
CDR3 protein: CASRRSRDGNQPQHF
CDR3 DNA: TGTGCCAGCAGGCGATCCAGGGATGGCAATCAGCCCCAGCATTTT

J gene: TRBJ2-1
D gene: TRBD2
clone size: many
V gene: TRBV11-3
CDR3 protein: CASSLGGGAKGEQFF
CDR3 DNA: TGTGCCAGCAGCTTAGGCGGGGGGGCCAAAGGTGAGCAGTTCTTC

J gene: TRBJ1-2
D gene: .
clone size: .
V gene: TRBV7-9
CDR3 protein: CASSLGGHDGYTF
CDR3 DNA: TGTGCCAGCAGCTTAGGGGGACACGATGGCTACACCTTC

J gene: TRBJ2-1
D gene: TRBD1
clone size: many
V gene: TRBV4-1
CDR3 protein: CASSQEPWDSNEQFF
CDR3 DNA: TGCGCCAGCAGCCAAGAACCTTGGGACAGCAATGAGCAGTTCTTC